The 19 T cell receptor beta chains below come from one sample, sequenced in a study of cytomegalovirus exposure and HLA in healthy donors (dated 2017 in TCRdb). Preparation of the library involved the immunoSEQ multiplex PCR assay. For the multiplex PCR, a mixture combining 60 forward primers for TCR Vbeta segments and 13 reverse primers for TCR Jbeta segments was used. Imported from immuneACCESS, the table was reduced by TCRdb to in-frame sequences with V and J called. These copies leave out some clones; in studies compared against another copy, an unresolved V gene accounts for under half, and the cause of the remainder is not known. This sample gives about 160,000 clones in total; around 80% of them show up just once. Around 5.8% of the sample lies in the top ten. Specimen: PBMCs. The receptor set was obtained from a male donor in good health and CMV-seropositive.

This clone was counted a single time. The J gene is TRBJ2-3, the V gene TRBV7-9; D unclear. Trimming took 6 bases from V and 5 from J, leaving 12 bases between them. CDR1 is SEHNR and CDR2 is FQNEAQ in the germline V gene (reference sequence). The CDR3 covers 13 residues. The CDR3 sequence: CASRHETGDTQYF. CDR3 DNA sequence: TGTGCCAGCAGACATGAGACGGGAGATACGCAGTATTTT.

In nucleotides, the CDR3 is TGCGCCAGCAGCCAGTGGGGGCTCCTCAATGAGCAGTTCTTC. Translation: CASSQWGLLNEQFF. The chain couples TRBV5-1 to TRBJ2-1; tentatively, D is TRBD1 (6 bases). The V gene lost 4 bases and the J gene lost 6 bases, with 14 bases spanning the gap. CDR1 and CDR2 (germline): SGHRS, YFSETQ. The CDR3 is 14 amino acids.

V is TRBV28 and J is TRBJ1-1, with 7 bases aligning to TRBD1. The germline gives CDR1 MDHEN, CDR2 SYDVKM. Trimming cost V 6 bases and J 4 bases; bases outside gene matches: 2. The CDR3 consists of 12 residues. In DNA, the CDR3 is TGTGCCAGCAGGACAGGGAGCACTGAAGCTTTCTTT. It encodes CASRTGSTEAFF.

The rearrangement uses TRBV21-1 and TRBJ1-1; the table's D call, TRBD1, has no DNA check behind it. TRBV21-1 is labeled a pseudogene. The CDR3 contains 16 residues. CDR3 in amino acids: CASRQPGHTKDTEAFF. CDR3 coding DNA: TGTGCCAGCCGACAGCCGGGACATACGAAAGACACTGAAGCTTTCTTT.

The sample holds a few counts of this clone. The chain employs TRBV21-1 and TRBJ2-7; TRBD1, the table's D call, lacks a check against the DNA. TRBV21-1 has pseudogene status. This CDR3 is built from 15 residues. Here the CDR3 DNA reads TGTGCCAGCAGTCGAGGGACAGGGGTCCCCTACGAGCAGTACTTC. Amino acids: CASSRGTGVPYEQYF.

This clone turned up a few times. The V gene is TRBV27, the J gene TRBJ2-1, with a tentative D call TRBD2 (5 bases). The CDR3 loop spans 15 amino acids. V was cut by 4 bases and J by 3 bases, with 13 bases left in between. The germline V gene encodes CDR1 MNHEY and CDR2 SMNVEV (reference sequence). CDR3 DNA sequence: TGTGCCAGCAGTTCTTGGACTGGGGACTACAATGAGCAGTTCTTC. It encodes CASSSWTGDYNEQFF.

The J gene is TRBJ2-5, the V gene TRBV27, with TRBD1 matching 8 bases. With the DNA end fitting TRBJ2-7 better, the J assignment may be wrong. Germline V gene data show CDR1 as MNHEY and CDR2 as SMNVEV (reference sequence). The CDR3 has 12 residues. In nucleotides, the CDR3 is TGTGCCAGCCGGGACAGGACCTACGAGCAGTACTTC. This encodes CASRDRTYEQYF.

CDR3 protein: CASSADSRDCYF. The CDR3 region has the DNA TGTGCCAGCAGTGCCGATTCCCGGGACTGTTACTTC. The chain links TRBV6-1 to TRBJ2-5; a weak D match, TRBD2 (6 bases). CDR3 length equals 12 residues. The ends were cut back, 4 bases at V and 14 bases at J, with 17 bases in the middle. Germline lookup yields CDR1 MNHNS and CDR2 SASEGT.

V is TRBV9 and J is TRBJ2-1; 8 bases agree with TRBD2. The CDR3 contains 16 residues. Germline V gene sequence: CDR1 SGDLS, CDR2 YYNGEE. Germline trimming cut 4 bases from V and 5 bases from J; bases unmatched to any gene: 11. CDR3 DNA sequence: TGTGCCAGCAGCCCCCCCAGCGGGAGAAGACACAATGAGCAGTTCTTC. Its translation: CASSPPSGRRHNEQFF.

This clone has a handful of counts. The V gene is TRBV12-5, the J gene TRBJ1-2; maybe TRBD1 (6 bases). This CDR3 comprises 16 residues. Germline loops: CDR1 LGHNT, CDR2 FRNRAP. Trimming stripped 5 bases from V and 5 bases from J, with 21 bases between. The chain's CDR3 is CASGVIKRTDQYGYTF. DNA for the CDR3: TGTGCTAGTGGTGTTATAAAAAGGACAGATCAGTATGGCTACACCTTC.

The CDR3 nucleotides are TGTGCCAGCTCACCCGGACTAGCGGTTACGAACACCGGGGAGCTGTTTTTT. Its protein is CASSPGLAVTNTGELFF. This rearrangement joins TRBV18 to TRBJ2-2; TRBD2 matches 10 bases. The germline gives CDR1 KGHSH, CDR2 LQKENI. This CDR3 spans 17 amino acids. The junction had 4 bases not matched to a gene; V was cut back by 3 bases and J by 0 bases.

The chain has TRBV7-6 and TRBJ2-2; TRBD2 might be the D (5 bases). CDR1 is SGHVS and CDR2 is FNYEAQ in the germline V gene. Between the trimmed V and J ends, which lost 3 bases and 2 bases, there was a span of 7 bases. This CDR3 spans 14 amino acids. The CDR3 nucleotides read TGTGCCAGCAGCTTGTGGACTAACACCGGGGAGCTGTTTTTT. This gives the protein CASSLWTNTGELFF. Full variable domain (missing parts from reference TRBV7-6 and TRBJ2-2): GAGVSQSPRYKVTKRGQDVALRCDPISGHVSLYWYRQALGQGPEFLTYFNYEAQQDKSGLPNDRFSAERPEGSISTLTIQRTEQRDSAMYRCASSLWTNTGELFFGEGSRLTVL.

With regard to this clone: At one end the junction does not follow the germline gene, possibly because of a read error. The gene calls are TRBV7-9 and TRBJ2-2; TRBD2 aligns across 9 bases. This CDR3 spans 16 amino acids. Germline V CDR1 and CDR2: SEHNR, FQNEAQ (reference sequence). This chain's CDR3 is CSSSLFGTSWPGELFF. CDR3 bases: TGTTCCAGCAGCTTATTCGGGACTAGCTGGCCTGGGGAGCTGTTTTTT.

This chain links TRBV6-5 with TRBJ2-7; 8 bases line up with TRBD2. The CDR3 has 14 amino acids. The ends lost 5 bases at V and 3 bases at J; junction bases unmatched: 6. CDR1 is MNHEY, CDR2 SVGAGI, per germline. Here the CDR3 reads CASSPGGARYEQYF. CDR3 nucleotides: TGTGCCAGCAGTCCCGGGGGGGCGCGCTACGAGCAGTACTTC.

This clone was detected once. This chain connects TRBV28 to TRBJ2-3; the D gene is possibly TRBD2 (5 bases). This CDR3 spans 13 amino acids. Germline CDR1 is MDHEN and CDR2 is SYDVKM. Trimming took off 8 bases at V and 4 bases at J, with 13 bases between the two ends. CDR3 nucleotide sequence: TGTGCCAGCCGCGCCGCGGGCTCAGATACGCAGTATTTT. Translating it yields CASRAAGSDTQYF.

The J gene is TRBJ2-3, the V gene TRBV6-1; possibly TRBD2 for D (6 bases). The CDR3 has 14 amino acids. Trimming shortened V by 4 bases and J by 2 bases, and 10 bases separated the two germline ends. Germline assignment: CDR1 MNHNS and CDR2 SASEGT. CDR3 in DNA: TGTGCCAGCAGTGGATGGGGACTCACAGATACGCAGTATTTT. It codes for CASSGWGLTDTQYF.

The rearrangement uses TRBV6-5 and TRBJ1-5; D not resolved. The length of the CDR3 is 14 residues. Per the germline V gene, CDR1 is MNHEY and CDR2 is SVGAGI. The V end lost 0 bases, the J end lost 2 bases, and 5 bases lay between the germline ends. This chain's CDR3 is CASSYSIGNQPQHF. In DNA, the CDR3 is TGTGCCAGCAGTTACTCTATCGGCAATCAGCCCCAGCATTTT.

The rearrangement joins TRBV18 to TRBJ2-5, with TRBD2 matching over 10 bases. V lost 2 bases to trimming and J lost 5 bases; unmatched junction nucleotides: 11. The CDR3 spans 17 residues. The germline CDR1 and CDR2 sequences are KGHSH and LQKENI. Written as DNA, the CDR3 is TGTGCCAGCTCACCAATACTTAGCGGGAGGAGGATGGAGACCCAGTACTTC. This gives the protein CASSPILSGRRMETQYF. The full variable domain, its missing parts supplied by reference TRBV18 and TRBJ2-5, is NAGVMQNPRHLVRRRGQEARLRCSPMKGHSHVYWYRQLPEEGLKFMVYLQKENIIDESGMPKERFSAEFPKEGPSILRIQQVVRGDSAAYFCASSPILSGRRMETQYFGPGTRLLVL.

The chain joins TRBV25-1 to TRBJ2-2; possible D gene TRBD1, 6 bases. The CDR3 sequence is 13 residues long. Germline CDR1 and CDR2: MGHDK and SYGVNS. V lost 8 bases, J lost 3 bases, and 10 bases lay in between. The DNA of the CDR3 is TGTGCCAGCGACCCAGGGGACACCGGGGAGCTGTTTTTT. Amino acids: CASDPGDTGELFF. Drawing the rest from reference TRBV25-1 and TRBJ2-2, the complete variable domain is EADIYQTPRYLVIGTGKKITLECSQTMGHDKMYWYQQDPGMELHLIHYSYGVNSTEKGDLSSESTVSRIRTEHFPLTLESARPSHTSQYLCASDPGDTGELFFGEGSRLTVL.